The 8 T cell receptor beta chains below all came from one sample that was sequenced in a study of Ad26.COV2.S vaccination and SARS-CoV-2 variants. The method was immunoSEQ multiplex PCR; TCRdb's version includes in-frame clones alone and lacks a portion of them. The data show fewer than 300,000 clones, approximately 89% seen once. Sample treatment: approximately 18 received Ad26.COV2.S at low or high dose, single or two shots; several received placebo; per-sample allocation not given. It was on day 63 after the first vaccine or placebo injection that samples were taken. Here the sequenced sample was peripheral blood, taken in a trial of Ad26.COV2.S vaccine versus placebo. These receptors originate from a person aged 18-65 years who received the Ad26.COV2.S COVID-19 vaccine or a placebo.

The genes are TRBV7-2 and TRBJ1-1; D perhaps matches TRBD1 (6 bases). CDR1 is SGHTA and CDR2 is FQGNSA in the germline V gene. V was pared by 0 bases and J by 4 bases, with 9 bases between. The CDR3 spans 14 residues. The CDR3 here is CASSLARGGTEAFF. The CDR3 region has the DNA TGTGCCAGCAGCTTAGCGAGGGGGGGCACTGAAGCTTTCTTT.

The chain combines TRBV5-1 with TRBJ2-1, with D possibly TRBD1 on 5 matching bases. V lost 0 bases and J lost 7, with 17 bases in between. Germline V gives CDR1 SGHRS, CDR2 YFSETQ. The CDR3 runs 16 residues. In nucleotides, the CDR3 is TGCGCCAGCAGCTTGGGAAGGCGGCCCCAGGGAAATGAGCAGTTCTTC. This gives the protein CASSLGRRPQGNEQFF.

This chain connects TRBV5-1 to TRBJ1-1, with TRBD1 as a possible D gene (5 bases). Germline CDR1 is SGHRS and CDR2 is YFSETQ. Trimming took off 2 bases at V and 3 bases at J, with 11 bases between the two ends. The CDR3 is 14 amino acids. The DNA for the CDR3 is TGCGCCAGCAGCTTCGGAGGGGCCGACACTGAAGCTTTCTTT. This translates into CASSFGGADTEAFF.

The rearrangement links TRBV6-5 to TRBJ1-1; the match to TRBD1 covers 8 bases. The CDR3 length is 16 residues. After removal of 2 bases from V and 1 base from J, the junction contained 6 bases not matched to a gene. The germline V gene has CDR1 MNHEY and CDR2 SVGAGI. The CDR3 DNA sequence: TGTGCCAGCAGTTACAGTACAGGGGGTTCGAACACTGAAGCTTTCTTT. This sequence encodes CASSYSTGGSNTEAFF.

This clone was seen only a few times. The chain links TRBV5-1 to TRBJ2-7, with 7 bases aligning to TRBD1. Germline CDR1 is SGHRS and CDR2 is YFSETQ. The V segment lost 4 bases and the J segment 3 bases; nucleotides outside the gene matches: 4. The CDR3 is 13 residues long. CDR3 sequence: CASSTRDSYEQYF. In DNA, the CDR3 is TGCGCCAGCAGCACCCGGGACAGCTACGAGCAGTACTTC.

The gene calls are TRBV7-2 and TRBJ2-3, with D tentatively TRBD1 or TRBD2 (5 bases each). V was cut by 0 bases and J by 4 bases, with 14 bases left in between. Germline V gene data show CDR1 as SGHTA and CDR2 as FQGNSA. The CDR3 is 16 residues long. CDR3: CASSLAGVASPDTQYF. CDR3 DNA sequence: TGTGCCAGCAGCTTAGCAGGGGTAGCGAGCCCAGATACGCAGTATTTT.

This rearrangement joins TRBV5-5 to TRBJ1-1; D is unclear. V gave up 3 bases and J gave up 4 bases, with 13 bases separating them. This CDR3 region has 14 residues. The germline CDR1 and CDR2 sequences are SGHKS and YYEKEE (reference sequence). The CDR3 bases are TGTGCCAGCAGCTGGGATCCAGATCTCACTGAAGCTTTCTTT. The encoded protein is CASSWDPDLTEAFF.

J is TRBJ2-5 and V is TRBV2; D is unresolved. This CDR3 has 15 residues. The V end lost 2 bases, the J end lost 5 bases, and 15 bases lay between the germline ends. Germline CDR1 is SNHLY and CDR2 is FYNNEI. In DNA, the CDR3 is TGTGCCAGCAGTGAATCGGGCGGTTTGTGGGAGACCCAGTACTTC. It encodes CASSESGGLWETQYF.